What follows are 8 T cell receptor beta chains derived from one specimen sequenced in a study of OX40 agonist ivuxolimab in advanced cancers. Clones were read by immunoSEQ multiplex PCR, and TCRdb kept only the in-frame ones, dropping some. The sample comprises some 86,000 clones, 70% to 90% of which are singletons, and under 4% rests with the top ten. Material: CD4+ or CD8+ T cells sorted from blood, obtained in a trial of the OX40 agonist ivuxolimab. These TCRs come from an adult with an advanced solid tumor such as melanoma, head and neck, liver or kidney cancer.

This chain links TRBV5-8 with TRBJ1-2, with D uncertain. Trimming pared 7 bases from V and 5 bases from J, leaving 9 bases between. The length of the CDR3 is 11 residues. CDR1 is SGHTS, CDR2 YDEGEE, per germline. This chain's CDR3 is CASGSRYGYTF. The CDR3 DNA reads as TGTGCCAGCGGATCGAGATATGGCTACACCTTC.

J is TRBJ2-1 and V is TRBV11-2; 12 bases fit TRBD2. This CDR3 is 17 amino acids long. V lost 0 bases, J lost 4 bases, and 4 bases stayed unmatched. CDR1 and CDR2 (germline): SGHAT, FQNNGV. The CDR3 nucleotides read TGTGCCAGCAGCTTAGATCAGCTAGCGGGAGGGTACAATGAGCAGTTCTTC. This gives the protein CASSLDQLAGGYNEQFF.

The rearrangement joins TRBV7-9 to TRBJ2-7; perhaps TRBD2 as D (5 bases). Germline V lookup: CDR1 SEHNR, CDR2 FQNEAQ (reference sequence). Trimming removed 4 bases from V and 7 bases from J, with 14 bases in between. The CDR3 runs 13 residues. The CDR3 DNA follows: TGTGCCAGCAGCTCATTGAACCCGGGAGAGCAGTACTTC. This encodes CASSSLNPGEQYF. The variable domain in full, with the rest retrieved from reference TRBV7-9 and TRBJ2-7, is DTGVSQNPRHKITKRGQNVTFRCDPISEHNRLYWYRQTLGQGPEFLTYFQNEAQLEKSRLLSDRFSAERPKGSFSTLEIQRTEQGDSAMYLCASSSLNPGEQYFGPGTRLTVT.

The chain carries TRBV30 and TRBJ2-7, with a possible D match to TRBD1 (6 bases). Trimming left V 3 bases short and J 5 bases short, with 17 bases between. This CDR3 has 14 amino acids. Germline V CDR1 and CDR2: GTSNPN, SVGIG (reference sequence). Written as DNA, the CDR3 is TGTGCCTGGAGGCCCTTAACAGGGATCCACGAGCAGTACTTC. It encodes CAWRPLTGIHEQYF.

CDR3 nucleotides: TGCGCCAGCAGCTTTCTGGCGGGAGCTAGGAATGAGCAGTTCTTC. Protein: CASSFLAGARNEQFF. The chain links TRBV5-1 to TRBJ2-1, with 7 bases matching TRBD2. CDR3 length: 15 amino acids. The germline gives CDR1 SGHRS, CDR2 YFSETQ. With 2 bases clipped from V and 7 bases from J, the junction kept 9 bases outside the gene matches.

The CDR3 region has the DNA TGTGCCAGCAGTGGGGGGGCAGTCGGAGAGACCCAGTACTTC. Protein: CASSGGAVGETQYF. This chain links TRBV6-6 with TRBJ2-5; possible D gene TRBD2, 7 bases. V lost 5 bases to trimming and J lost 4 bases, with 14 bases between them. The CDR3 spans 14 residues. The V gene's germline CDR1 is MNHNY and CDR2 SVGAGI (reference sequence).

This chain uses TRBV7-9 with TRBJ2-7; tentative D call: TRBD2 (5 bases). The germline gives CDR1 SEHNR, CDR2 FQNEAQ (reference sequence). Trimming removed 1 base at V and 3 bases at J, with 10 bases between. CDR3 length equals 14 residues. Written as DNA, the CDR3 is TGTGCCAGCAGCTTAGTAAATAGCGTCTACGAGCAGTACTTC. Protein: CASSLVNSVYEQYF.

The chain combines TRBV27 with TRBJ2-7; D is possibly TRBD1 (6 bases). V was trimmed by 6 bases and J by 6 bases, leaving 15 bases between them. The CDR3 consists of 13 residues. Germline V gene sequence: CDR1 MNHEY, CDR2 SMNVEV (reference sequence). CDR3 bases: TGTGCCAGCAGGTTGGTCAGGGGTGGCGAGCAGTACTTC. Translating it yields CASRLVRGGEQYF.